Listed below are T cell receptor beta chains from one sample, sequenced in a study of blood T cell repertoires in COVID-19. The repertoire was sequenced with immunoSEQ multiplex PCR; TCRdb's copy has only in-frame clones and lacks some. The sample yields under 200,000 clones, 87% seen once. The sequenced material came from PBMCs or T cells enriched from blood (not recorded which). The receptors here all came from a woman between 45 and 65 years old who had recovered from COVID-19. The CDR3 runs from the conserved cysteine through the conserved F or W. The order of the fields is D gene, J gene, clone size, V gene, CDR3 protein, CDR3 DNA. The D gene is left open where the match is weak. The size entry is marked missing in some rows and otherwise reads once, few, many or a size class.

D: NA; J: TRBJ1-4; size: NA; V: TRBV18; CDR3: CASSQGPTNEKLFF; DNA: TGTGCCAGCTCACAGGGGCCAACTAATGAAAAACTGTTTTTT
D: TRBD2; J: TRBJ2-3; size: few; V: TRBV4-2; CDR3: CASSQAGTSGRLTDTQYF; DNA: TGTGCCAGCAGCCAGGCCGGGACTAGCGGGAGGTTGACAGATACGCAGTATTTT
D: NA; J: TRBJ1-1; size: NA; V: TRBV29-1; CDR3: CSVVGALNTEAFF; DNA: TGCAGCGTTGTTGGGGCCCTGAACACTGAAGCTTTCTTT
D: NA; J: TRBJ1-2; size: NA; V: TRBV27; CDR3: CASSPGGYGYTF; DNA: TGTGCCAGCAGCCCCGGCGGGTATGGCTACACCTTC
D: NA; J: TRBJ1-1; size: NA; V: TRBV19; CDR3: CASSGGRGGWNTEAFF; DNA: TGTGCCAGTTCCGGTGGACGCGGGGGATGGAACACTGAAGCTTTCTTT
D: TRBD2; J: TRBJ2-5; size: NA; V: TRBV9; CDR3: CASSFLGGREETQYF; DNA: TGTGCCAGCAGCTTCCTCGGGGGGAGGGAGGAGACCCAGTACTTC
D: NA; J: TRBJ2-7; size: NA; V: TRBV28; CDR3: CASSLPGQQTYEQYF; DNA: TGTGCCAGCAGTTTACCAGGACAACAAACCTACGAGCAGTACTTC
D: NA; J: TRBJ2-2; size: NA; V: TRBV3-1/TRBV3-2; CDR3: CASSHLSGNTGELFF; DNA: TGTGCCAGCAGCCACTTATCAGGGAACACCGGGGAGCTGTTTTTT
D: NA; J: TRBJ1-6; size: NA; V: TRBV19; CDR3: CASQRTALNSPLHF; DNA: TGTGCCAGTCAGAGGACAGCTCTAAATTCACCCCTCCACTTT
D: TRBD1; J: TRBJ2-2; size: NA; V: TRBV19; CDR3: CARIQGARTLTNTGELFF; DNA: TGTGCCAGAATCCAGGGGGCAAGGACCCTTACGAACACCGGGGAGCTGTTTTTT
D: TRBD1; J: TRBJ1-2; size: NA; V: TRBV2; CDR3: CASSPQGGANYGYTF; DNA: TGTGCCAGCAGCCCACAGGGGGGAGCTAACTATGGCTACACCTTC
D: TRBD2; J: TRBJ2-1; size: once; V: TRBV12-5; CDR3: CASAGLAGSDEQFF; DNA: TGTGCTAGTGCAGGACTAGCGGGATCCGATGAGCAGTTCTTC
D: TRBD1; J: TRBJ1-1; size: NA; V: TRBV2; CDR3: CASSRQGRDTEAFF; DNA: TGTGCCAGCAGTAGACAGGGGCGAGACACTGAAGCTTTCTTT
D: TRBD1; J: TRBJ1-2; size: few; V: TRBV28; CDR3: CASLDRAQFYGYTF; DNA: TGTGCCAGCCTAGACAGGGCACAATTCTATGGCTACACCTTC
D: NA; J: TRBJ1-3; size: few; V: TRBV7-6; CDR3: CASSLGGEISGNTIYF; DNA: TGTGCCAGCAGCTTAGGAGGTGAAATCTCTGGAAACACCATATATTTT
D: NA; J: TRBJ2-2; size: NA; V: TRBV7-8; CDR3: CATARGSGELFF; DNA: TGTGCCACCGCCCGCGGGTCCGGGGAGCTGTTTTTT
D: TRBD2; J: TRBJ2-3; size: few; V: TRBV25-1; CDR3: CASLAGTGTDTQYF; DNA: TGTGCCAGCCTAGCGGGAACGGGCACAGATACGCAGTATTTT
D: NA; J: TRBJ1-2; size: once; V: TRBV15; CDR3: CATSREAGAVYGYTF; DNA: TGTGCCACCAGCAGAGAGGCAGGGGCGGTCTATGGCTACACCTTC
D: NA; J: TRBJ2-7; size: NA; V: TRBV15; CDR3: CATSRVRVNYEQYF; DNA: TGTGCCACCAGCAGAGTCAGGGTGAATTACGAGCAGTACTTC
D: NA; J: TRBJ1-1; size: NA; V: TRBV7-3; CDR3: CASSLTSGLNTEAFF; DNA: TGTGCCAGCAGCTTAACGTCAGGGTTGAACACTGAAGCTTTCTTT
D: NA; J: TRBJ1-3; size: NA; V: TRBV18; CDR3: CASSPTVQGLNTIYF; DNA: TGTGCCAGCTCACCAACGGTACAGGGATTAAACACCATATATTTT
D: TRBD1; J: TRBJ2-5; size: once; V: TRBV19; CDR3: CASSMGAGGIQTQYF; DNA: TGTGCCAGTAGTATGGGGGCAGGGGGCATACAGACCCAGTACTTC
D: TRBD2; J: TRBJ2-7; size: NA; V: TRBV19; CDR3: CASSIGGLAGHEQYF; DNA: TGTGCCAGTAGTATTGGGGGACTAGCGGGACACGAGCAGTACTTC
D: NA; J: TRBJ2-1; size: NA; V: TRBV6-5; CDR3: CASCPSWTLYNEQFF; DNA: TGTGCCAGCTGCCCCAGCTGGACTCTATACAATGAGCAGTTCTTC
D: TRBD2; J: TRBJ2-7; size: few; V: TRBV6-5; CDR3: CASATSGSYEQYF; DNA: TGTGCCAGCGCAACTAGCGGGAGCTACGAGCAGTACTTC
D: NA; J: TRBJ2-7; size: NA; V: TRBV11-2; CDR3: CASSLRDQGTYEQYF; DNA: TGTGCCAGCAGCCTGAGGGATCAGGGGACCTACGAGCAGTACTTC
D: NA; J: TRBJ1-1; size: NA; V: TRBV2; CDR3: CASSGGAGAFF; DNA: TGTGCCAGCAGTGGCGGGGCAGGGGCTTTCTTT
D: NA; J: TRBJ1-1; size: once; V: TRBV25-1; CDR3: CASSELTPPGHINTEAFF; DNA: TGTGCCAGCAGTGAACTGACTCCTCCGGGACACATAAACACTGAAGCTTTCTTT
D: NA; J: TRBJ2-3; size: NA; V: TRBV19; CDR3: CASSIGSGSTDTQYF; DNA: TGTGCCAGTAGTATTGGGTCAGGAAGCACAGATACGCAGTATTTT
D: TRBD2; J: TRBJ2-1; size: NA; V: TRBV2; CDR3: CASSELAGEFNEQFF; DNA: TGTGCCAGCAGCGAACTAGCGGGAGAATTCAATGAGCAGTTCTTC
D: NA; J: TRBJ1-2; size: NA; V: TRBV2; CDR3: CASSEDGTPYGYTF; DNA: TGTGCCAGCAGTGAAGACGGGACACCCTATGGCTACACCTTC
D: NA; J: TRBJ2-3; size: NA; V: TRBV30; CDR3: CAWSATDTQYF; DNA: TGTGCCTGGAGTGCGACAGATACGCAGTATTTT
D: TRBD2; J: TRBJ2-1; size: NA; V: TRBV5-4; CDR3: CASSSLAGSSYNEQFF; DNA: TGTGCCAGCAGCTCTCTAGCGGGGAGCTCCTACAATGAGCAGTTCTTC
D: NA; J: TRBJ2-7; size: NA; V: TRBV7-5; CDR3: CARSLRCPGLAPYEQYF; DNA: TGTGCCAGAAGCTTAAGATGCCCGGGACTAGCCCCTTACGAGCAGTACTTC
D: NA; J: TRBJ2-6; size: few; V: TRBV5-1; CDR3: CASSITGVRGANVLTF; DNA: TGCGCCAGCAGCATAACAGGAGTACGTGGGGCCAACGTCCTGACTTTC
D: TRBD2; J: TRBJ2-1; size: NA; V: TRBV5-1; CDR3: CASSTPLIAGGGRYNEQFF; DNA: TGCGCCAGCAGCACCCCATTGATAGCGGGAGGAGGTCGCTACAATGAGCAGTTCTTC
D: TRBD2; J: TRBJ2-1; size: NA; V: TRBV4-1; CDR3: CASPISASGPYNEQFF; DNA: TGCGCCAGCCCAATCAGTGCTAGCGGGCCCTACAATGAGCAGTTCTTC
D: TRBD2; J: TRBJ2-5; size: NA; V: TRBV7-9; CDR3: CASSSSFEAGEEYQETQYF; DNA: TGTGCCAGCAGCTCGAGTTTCGAAGCGGGAGAGGAGTACCAAGAGACCCAGTACTTC
D: NA; J: TRBJ2-7; size: NA; V: TRBV3-1/TRBV3-2; CDR3: CASSQQGGSYEQYF; DNA: TGTGCCAGCAGCCAACAGGGCGGATCCTACGAGCAGTACTTC
D: TRBD2; J: TRBJ2-3; size: NA; V: TRBV24-1; CDR3: CATSDPRLAGRTDTQYF; DNA: TGTGCCACCAGTGACCCTAGACTAGCCGGAAGGACGGATACGCAGTATTTT
D: TRBD2; J: TRBJ2-3; size: NA; V: TRBV6-2/TRBV6-3; CDR3: CASSYSTRLAGQVGDTQYF; DNA: TGTGCCAGCAGTTACTCGACCCGACTAGCGGGACAGGTCGGAGATACGCAGTATTTT
D: NA; J: TRBJ2-2; size: NA; V: TRBV5-1; CDR3: CASSLGAGSPTGELFF; DNA: TGCGCCAGCAGCTTGGGGGCGGGGAGTCCCACCGGGGAGCTGTTTTTT
D: NA; J: TRBJ2-7; size: NA; V: TRBV12-3/TRBV12-4; CDR3: CASSLGQDYEQYF; DNA: TGTGCCAGCAGTTTAGGACAGGACTACGAGCAGTACTTC
D: TRBD1; J: TRBJ1-2; size: NA; V: TRBV4-3; CDR3: CASSQDLGTGDNYGYTF; DNA: TGCGCCAGCAGCCAAGATCTCGGGACAGGGGACAACTATGGCTACACCTTC
D: NA; J: TRBJ2-7; size: NA; V: TRBV11-2; CDR3: CASSLRGTRAYEQYF; DNA: TGTGCCAGCAGCTTAAGGGGAACTCGCGCCTACGAGCAGTACTTC
D: TRBD1; J: TRBJ1-4; size: NA; V: TRBV5-8; CDR3: CASSFLAQGDEKLFF; DNA: TGTGCCAGCAGCTTTTTGGCACAGGGGGATGAAAAACTGTTTTTT
D: TRBD1; J: TRBJ1-5; size: NA; V: TRBV18; CDR3: CASSPADRGENQPQHF; DNA: TGTGCCAGCTCACCAGCGGACAGGGGGGAAAATCAGCCCCAGCATTTT
D: NA; J: TRBJ1-3; size: once; V: TRBV7-2; CDR3: CASSSSNTIYF; DNA: TGTGCCAGCAGCTCGAGCAACACCATATATTTT
D: NA; J: TRBJ2-5; size: NA; V: TRBV30; CDR3: CAWSGLSRETQYF; DNA: TGTGCCTGGAGCGGACTATCGAGGGAGACCCAGTACTTC
D: TRBD2; J: TRBJ2-3; size: NA; V: TRBV7-2; CDR3: CASSLVAGGPDTQYF; DNA: TGTGCCAGCAGCTTAGTAGCGGGAGGGCCTGATACGCAGTATTTT
D: NA; J: TRBJ2-5; size: once; V: TRBV4-1; CDR3: CASSHPVLGGQETQYF; DNA: TGCGCCAGCAGCCATCCCGTTCTAGGGGGCCAAGAGACCCAGTACTTC
D: NA; J: TRBJ1-2; size: NA; V: TRBV2; CDR3: CASSEGQGGGRGYTF; DNA: TGTGCCAGCAGTGAAGGGCAGGGAGGAGGGAGGGGCTACACCTTC
D: TRBD1; J: TRBJ1-5; size: NA; V: TRBV2; CDR3: CASSTVPDRGFSNQPQHF; DNA: TGTGCCAGCAGCACGGTGCCGGACAGGGGGTTTAGCAATCAGCCCCAGCATTTT
D: TRBD2; J: TRBJ2-1; size: NA; V: TRBV5-4; CDR3: CASSLGGLAGNEQFF; DNA: TGTGCCAGCAGCTTGGGAGGGCTAGCGGGGAATGAGCAGTTCTTC
D: TRBD2; J: TRBJ2-2; size: NA; V: TRBV24-1; CDR3: CATSEGLAAWGTGELFF; DNA: TGTGCCACCAGTGAAGGACTAGCGGCTTGGGGCACCGGGGAGCTGTTTTTT